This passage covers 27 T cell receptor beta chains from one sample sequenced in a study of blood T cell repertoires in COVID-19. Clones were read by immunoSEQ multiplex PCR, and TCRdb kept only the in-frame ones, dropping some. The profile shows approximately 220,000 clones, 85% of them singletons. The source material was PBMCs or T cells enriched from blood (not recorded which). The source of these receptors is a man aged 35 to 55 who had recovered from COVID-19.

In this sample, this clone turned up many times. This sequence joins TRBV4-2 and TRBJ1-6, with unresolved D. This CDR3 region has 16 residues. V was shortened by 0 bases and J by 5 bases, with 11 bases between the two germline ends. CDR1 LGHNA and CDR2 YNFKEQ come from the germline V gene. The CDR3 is CASSQDVSVNNSPLHF. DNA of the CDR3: TGTGCCAGCAGCCAAGATGTCTCGGTGAATAATTCACCCCTCCACTTT.

CDR3 sequence (DNA): TGTGCCAGCCGAGGACAGGGGGCCTTAGGCTATGGCTACACCTTC. Translating gives CASRGQGALGYGYTF. This chain links TRBV4-2 with TRBJ1-2; 11 positions match TRBD1. Germline V lookup: CDR1 LGHNA, CDR2 YNFKEQ. V lost 8 bases, J lost 4 bases, and 9 bases stayed unmatched. The CDR3 is made up of 15 amino acids.

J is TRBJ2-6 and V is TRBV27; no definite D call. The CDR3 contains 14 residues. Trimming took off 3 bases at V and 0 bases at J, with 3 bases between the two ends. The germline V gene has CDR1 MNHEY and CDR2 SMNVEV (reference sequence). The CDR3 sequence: CASSFGSGANVLTF. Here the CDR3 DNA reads TGTGCCAGCAGTTTCGGCTCTGGGGCCAACGTCCTGACTTTC.

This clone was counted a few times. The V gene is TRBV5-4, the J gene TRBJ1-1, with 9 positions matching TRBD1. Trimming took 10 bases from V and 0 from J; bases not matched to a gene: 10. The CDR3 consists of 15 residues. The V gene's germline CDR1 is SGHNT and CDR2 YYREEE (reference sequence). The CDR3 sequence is CAGSTGGRMNTEAFF. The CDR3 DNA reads TGTGCCGGAAGTACAGGGGGCAGGATGAACACTGAAGCTTTCTTT.

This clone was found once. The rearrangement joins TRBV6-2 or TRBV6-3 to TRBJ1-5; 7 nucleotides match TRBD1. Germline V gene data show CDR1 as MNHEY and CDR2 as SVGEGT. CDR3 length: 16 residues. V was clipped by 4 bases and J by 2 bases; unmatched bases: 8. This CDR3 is CASSSTLGGGNQPQHF. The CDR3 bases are TGTGCCAGCAGTTCTACGTTAGGGGGCGGCAATCAGCCCCAGCATTTT.

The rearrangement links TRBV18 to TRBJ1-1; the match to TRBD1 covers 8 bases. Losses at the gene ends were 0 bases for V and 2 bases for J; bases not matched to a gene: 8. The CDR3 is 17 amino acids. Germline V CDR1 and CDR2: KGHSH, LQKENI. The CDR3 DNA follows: TGTGCCAGCTCACCACCCTTAATAGACAGGGGCAACACTGAAGCTTTCTTT. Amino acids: CASSPPLIDRGNTEAFF.

For the CDR3, the DNA is TGCGCCAGCAGCTTGGATAGCGGGAGCGGTGAGACCCAGTACTTC. Its translation is CASSLDSGSGETQYF. This chain joins TRBV5-1 and TRBJ2-5; 9 bases match TRBD2. V lost 0 bases to trimming and J lost 5 bases; unmatched junction nucleotides: 5. CDR1 is SGHRS and CDR2 is YFSETQ in the germline V gene. The length of the CDR3 is 15 residues. Drawing the rest from reference TRBV5-1 and TRBJ2-5, the complete variable domain is KAGVTQTPRYLIKTRGQQVTLSCSPISGHRSVSWYQQTPGQGLQFLFEYFSETQRNKGNFPGRFSGRQFSNSRSEMNVSTLELGDSALYLCASSLDSGSGETQYFGPGTRLLVL.

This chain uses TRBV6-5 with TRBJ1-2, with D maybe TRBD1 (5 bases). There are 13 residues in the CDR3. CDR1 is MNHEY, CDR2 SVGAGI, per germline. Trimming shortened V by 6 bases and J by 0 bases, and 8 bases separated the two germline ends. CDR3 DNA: TGTGCCAGCAGGGGGACTTCTAACTATGGCTACACCTTC. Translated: CASRGTSNYGYTF.

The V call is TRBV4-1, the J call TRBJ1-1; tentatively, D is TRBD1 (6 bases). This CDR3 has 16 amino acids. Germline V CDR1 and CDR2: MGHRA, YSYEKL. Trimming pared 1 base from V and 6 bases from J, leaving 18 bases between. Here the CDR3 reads CASSQAYGQRSPEAFF. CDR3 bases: TGCGCCAGCAGCCAAGCCTATGGACAGAGGTCCCCTGAAGCTTTCTTT.

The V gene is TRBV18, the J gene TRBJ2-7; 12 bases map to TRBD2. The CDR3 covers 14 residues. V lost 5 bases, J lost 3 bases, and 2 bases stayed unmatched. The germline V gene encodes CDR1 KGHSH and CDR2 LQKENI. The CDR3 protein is CASSGGLAGYEQYF. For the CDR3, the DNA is TGTGCCAGCTCAGGGGGACTAGCGGGCTACGAGCAGTACTTC.

The CDR3 here is CASSQTSAGDTQYF. Written as DNA, the CDR3 is TGTGCCAGCAGCCAGACTAGCGCTGGAGATACGCAGTATTTT. The chain carries TRBV3-1 (or the pseudogene TRBV3-2) and TRBJ2-3; 8 nucleotides line up with TRBD2. From germline, CDR1 is LGHDT and CDR2 YNNKEL (reference sequence). The CDR3 is 14 residues long. After removal of 3 bases from V and 5 bases from J, the junction contained 4 bases not matched to a gene.

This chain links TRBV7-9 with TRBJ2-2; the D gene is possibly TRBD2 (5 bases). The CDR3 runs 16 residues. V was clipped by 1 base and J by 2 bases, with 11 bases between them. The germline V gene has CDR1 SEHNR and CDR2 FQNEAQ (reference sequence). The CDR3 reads CASSLGAGGNTGELFF. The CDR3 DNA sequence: TGTGCCAGCAGCTTAGGTGCGGGCGGAAACACCGGGGAGCTGTTTTTT.

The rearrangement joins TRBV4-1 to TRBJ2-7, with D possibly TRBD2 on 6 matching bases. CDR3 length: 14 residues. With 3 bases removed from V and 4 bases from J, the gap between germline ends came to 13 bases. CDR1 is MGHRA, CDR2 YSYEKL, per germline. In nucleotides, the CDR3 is TGCGCCAGCAGCCACGACAGCGGGCCGTACGAGCAGTACTTC. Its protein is CASSHDSGPYEQYF.

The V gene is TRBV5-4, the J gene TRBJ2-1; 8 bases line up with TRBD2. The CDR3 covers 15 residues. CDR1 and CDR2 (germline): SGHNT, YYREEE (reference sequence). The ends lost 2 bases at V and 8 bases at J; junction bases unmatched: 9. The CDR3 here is CASSLRSGLGDEQFF. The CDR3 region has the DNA TGTGCCAGCAGCTTAAGGTCGGGACTAGGGGATGAGCAGTTCTTC.

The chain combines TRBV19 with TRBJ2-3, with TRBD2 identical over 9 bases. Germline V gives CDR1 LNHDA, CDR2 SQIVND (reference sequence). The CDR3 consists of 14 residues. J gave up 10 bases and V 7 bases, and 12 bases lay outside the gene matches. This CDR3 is CASTGGSGRYAQYF. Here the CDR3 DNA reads TGTGCCAGTACAGGGGGTAGCGGGAGATATGCGCAGTATTTT.

For the CDR3, the DNA is TGTGCCAGCAGTGAACTCGGTTTATCGGCCTACGAGCAGTACTTC. Translated, it gives CASSELGLSAYEQYF. The chain recombines TRBV2 with TRBJ2-7; D is undetermined. The germline V gene has CDR1 SNHLY and CDR2 FYNNEI. The CDR3 loop spans 15 amino acids. With 2 bases removed from V and 2 bases from J, the gap between germline ends came to 13 bases.

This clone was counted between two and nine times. CDR3 sequence reads: CATSTTGNQPQHF. DNA of the CDR3: TGTGCCACCAGTACGACAGGGAATCAGCCCCAGCATTTT. This chain connects TRBV24-1 to TRBJ1-5; 7 bases align to TRBD1. The V gene's germline CDR1 is KGHDR and CDR2 SFDVKD. With V trimmed by 6 bases and J by 4 bases, 2 bases remained unmatched. The CDR3 consists of 13 residues.

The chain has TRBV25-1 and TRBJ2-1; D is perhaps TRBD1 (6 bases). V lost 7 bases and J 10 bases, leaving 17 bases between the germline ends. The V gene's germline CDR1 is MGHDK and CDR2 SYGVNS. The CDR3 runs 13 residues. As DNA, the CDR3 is TGTGCCAGCAAGGACATTCCGCAGGGGGAGCAGTTCTTC. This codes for CASKDIPQGEQFF. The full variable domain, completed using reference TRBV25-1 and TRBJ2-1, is EADIYQTPRYLVIGTGKKITLECSQTMGHDKMYWYQQDPGMELHLIHYSYGVNSTEKGDLSSESTVSRIRTEHFPLTLESARPSHTSQYLCASKDIPQGEQFFGPGTRLTVL.

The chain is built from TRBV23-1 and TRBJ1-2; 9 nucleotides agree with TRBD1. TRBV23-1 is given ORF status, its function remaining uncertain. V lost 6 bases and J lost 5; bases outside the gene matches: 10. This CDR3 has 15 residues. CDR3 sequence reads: CASSPAGQGPYGYTF. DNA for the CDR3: TGCGCCAGCAGCCCCGCCGGACAGGGGCCTTATGGCTACACCTTC.

For the CDR3, the DNA is TGTGCCAGCAGCTTGGGGGGACAGTACACCGGGGAGCTGTTTTTT. It yields the protein CASSLGGQYTGELFF. V and J are TRBV5-4 and TRBJ2-2; 7 bases align to TRBD1. The CDR3 length is 15 residues. The J segment lost 3 bases and the V segment lost 0 bases, leaving 2 bases of the junction unmatched. Germline CDR1 is SGHNT and CDR2 is YYREEE (reference sequence). Drawing the rest from reference TRBV5-4 and TRBJ2-2, the complete variable domain is ETGVTQSPTHLIKTRGQQVTLRCSSQSGHNTVSWYQQALGQGPQFIFQYYREEENGRGNFPPRFSGLQFPNYSSELNVNALELDDSALYLCASSLGGQYTGELFFGEGSRLTVL.

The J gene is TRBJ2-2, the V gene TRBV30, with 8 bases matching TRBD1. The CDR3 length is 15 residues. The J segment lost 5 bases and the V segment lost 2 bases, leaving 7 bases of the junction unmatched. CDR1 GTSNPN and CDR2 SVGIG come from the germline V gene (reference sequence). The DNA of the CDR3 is TGTGCCTGGAGTCCCGGACAGGGCAGGACCGGGGAGCTGTTTTTT. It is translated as CAWSPGQGRTGELFF.

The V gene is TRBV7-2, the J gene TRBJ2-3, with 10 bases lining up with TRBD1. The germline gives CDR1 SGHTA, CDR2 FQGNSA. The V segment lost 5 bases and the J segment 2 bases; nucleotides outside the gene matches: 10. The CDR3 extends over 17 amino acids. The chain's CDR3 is CASSTPGQGPPTDTQYF. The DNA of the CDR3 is TGTGCCAGCAGCACCCCGGGACAGGGGCCACCCACAGATACGCAGTATTTT.

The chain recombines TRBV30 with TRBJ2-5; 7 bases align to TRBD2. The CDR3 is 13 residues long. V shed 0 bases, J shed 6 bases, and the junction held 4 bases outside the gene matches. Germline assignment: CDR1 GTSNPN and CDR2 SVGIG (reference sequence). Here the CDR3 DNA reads TGTGCCTGGAGTGTGACTAGCCGAAAGACCCAGTACTTC. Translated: CAWSVTSRKTQYF.

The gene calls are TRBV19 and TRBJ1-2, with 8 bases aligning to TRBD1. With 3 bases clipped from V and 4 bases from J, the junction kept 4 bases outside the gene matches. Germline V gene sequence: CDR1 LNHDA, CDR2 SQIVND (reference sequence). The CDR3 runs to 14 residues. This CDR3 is CASSISGGGYGYTF. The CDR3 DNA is TGTGCCAGTAGTATCTCAGGGGGCGGCTATGGCTACACCTTC.

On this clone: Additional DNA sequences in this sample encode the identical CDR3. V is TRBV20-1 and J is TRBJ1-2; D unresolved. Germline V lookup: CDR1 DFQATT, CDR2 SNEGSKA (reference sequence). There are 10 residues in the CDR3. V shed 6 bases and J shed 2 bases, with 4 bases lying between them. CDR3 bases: TGCAGTGCGCGGAACTATGGCTACACCTTC. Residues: CSARNYGYTF.

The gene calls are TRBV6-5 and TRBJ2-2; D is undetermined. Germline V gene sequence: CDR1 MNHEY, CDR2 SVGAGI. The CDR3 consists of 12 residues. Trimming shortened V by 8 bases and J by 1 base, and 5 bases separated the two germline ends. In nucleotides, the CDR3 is TGTGCCAGCGGGCGGAACACCGGGGAGCTGTTTTTT. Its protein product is CASGRNTGELFF.

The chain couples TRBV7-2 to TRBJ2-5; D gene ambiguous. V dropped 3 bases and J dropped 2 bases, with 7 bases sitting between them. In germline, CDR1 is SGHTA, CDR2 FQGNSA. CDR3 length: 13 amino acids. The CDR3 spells CASSLSTQETQYF. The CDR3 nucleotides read TGTGCCAGCAGCTTGAGTACGCAAGAGACCCAGTACTTC.